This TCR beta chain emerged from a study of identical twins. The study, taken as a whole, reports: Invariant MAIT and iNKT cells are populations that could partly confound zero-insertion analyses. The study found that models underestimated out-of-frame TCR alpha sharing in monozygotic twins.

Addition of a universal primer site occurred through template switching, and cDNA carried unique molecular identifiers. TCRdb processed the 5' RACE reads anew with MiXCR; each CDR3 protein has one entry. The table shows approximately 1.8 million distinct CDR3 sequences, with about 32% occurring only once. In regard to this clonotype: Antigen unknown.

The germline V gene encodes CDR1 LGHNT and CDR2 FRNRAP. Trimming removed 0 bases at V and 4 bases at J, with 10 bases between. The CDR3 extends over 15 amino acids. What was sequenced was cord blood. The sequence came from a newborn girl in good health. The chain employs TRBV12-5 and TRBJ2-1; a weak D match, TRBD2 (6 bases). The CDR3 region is CASGLVPGAYNEQFF. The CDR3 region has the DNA TGTGCTAGTGGTTTGGTACCGGGAGCATACAATGAGCAGTTCTTC. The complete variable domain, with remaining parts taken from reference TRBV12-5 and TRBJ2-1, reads DARVTQTPRHKVTEMGQEVTMRCQPILGHNTVFWYRQTMMQGLELLAYFRNRAPLDDSGMPKDRFSAEMPDATLATLKIQPSEPRDSAVYFCASGLVPGAYNEQFFGPGTRLTVL.